This T cell receptor (beta chain) appears in the sequencing data of a study of T cell responses to AZD1222 COVID-19 vaccine. Points on this clone: Its antigen is not identified.

Study-wide findings and caveats: Nearly half of unique spike-specific TCRs reportedly avoided B.1.351 and B.1.1.7 mutated regions. Clonal diversity may have been underestimated, and the donors were mostly white British, with more females than males.

Trimming shortened V by 5 bases and J by 4 bases, and 5 bases separated the two germline ends. The CDR3 is 11 residues long. CDR1 SEHNR and CDR2 FQNEAQ come from the germline V gene (reference sequence). Sequenced by immunoSEQ multiplex PCR; TCRdb stores in-frame clones only, minus some. The table lists roughly 60,000 clones, approximately 90% of them singletons. The V gene is TRBV7-9, the J gene TRBJ2-5; D ambiguous. This clonotype was sampled from an adult in good health. Sequenced here: peripheral blood, sampled on day 0 of AZD1222 vaccination. The CDR3 sequence is CASSPLETQYF. The CDR3 DNA sequence: TGTGCCAGCAGCCCCCTAGAGACCCAGTACTTC.